Listed below are T cell receptor beta chains from one sample, sequenced in a study of shared clonotypes between healthy human individuals. Only in-frame clones appear in the TCRdb table, and some are missing; sequencing was by immunoSEQ multiplex PCR. The table includes about 1.5 million clones, about 96% detected once. Specimen: naive CD4+ T cells sorted from blood. The receptors were gathered from a young man in good health. Both conserved end residues are part of each CDR3.

v_gene: TRBV29-1; j_gene: TRBJ2-5; CDR3aa: CSADSGTGGETQYF
v_gene: TRBV19; j_gene: TRBJ2-2; CDR3aa: CEGQESTGELFF
v_gene: TRBV15; j_gene: TRBJ1-2; CDR3aa: CATSRLSNYGYTF
v_gene: TRBV4-1; j_gene: TRBJ2-5; CDR3aa: CASSQDGTGRQETQYF
v_gene: TRBV7-9; j_gene: TRBJ1-2; CDR3aa: CASSLRVQAGYTF
v_gene: TRBV7-8; j_gene: TRBJ2-7; CDR3aa: CASSLARGRAYEQYF
v_gene: TRBV11-2; j_gene: TRBJ2-7; CDR3aa: CASSVQGFGEQYF
v_gene: TRBV27; j_gene: TRBJ2-7; CDR3aa: CASSIRRTSGNRGYEQYF
v_gene: TRBV9; j_gene: TRBJ2-7; CDR3aa: CASSVTGGWGTYEQYF
v_gene: TRBV5-4; j_gene: TRBJ2-1; CDR3aa: CASSLAGSYNEQFF
v_gene: TRBV5-1; j_gene: TRBJ2-5; CDR3aa: CASSLIGTGGKTQYF
v_gene: TRBV7-8; j_gene: TRBJ1-5; CDR3aa: CASSLVGRAANQPQHF
v_gene: TRBV18; j_gene: TRBJ1-4; CDR3aa: CASSPPSLQSGKLFF
v_gene: TRBV19; j_gene: TRBJ1-1; CDR3aa: CASSIARSGMGTEAFF
v_gene: TRBV5-5; j_gene: TRBJ2-4; CDR3aa: CASSPGPHKNIQYF
v_gene: TRBV7-2; j_gene: TRBJ2-2; CDR3aa: CASSSYRVTGELFF
v_gene: TRBV28; j_gene: TRBJ2-2; CDR3aa: CASSKSGLAGGELFF
v_gene: TRBV15; j_gene: TRBJ1-5; CDR3aa: CATSRVTGPGGNQPQHF
v_gene: TRBV5-1; j_gene: TRBJ2-3; CDR3aa: CASSYPGLAGSRDTQYF
v_gene: TRBV7-6; j_gene: TRBJ2-5; CDR3aa: CASSLVHRGKTQYF
v_gene: TRBV30; j_gene: TRBJ1-3; CDR3aa: CGGANSGNTIYF
v_gene: TRBV6-5; j_gene: TRBJ2-2; CDR3aa: CASSLGGPNTGELFF
v_gene: TRBV5-4; j_gene: TRBJ2-1; CDR3aa: CASSPEASGRIEQFF
v_gene: TRBV6-1; j_gene: TRBJ1-5; CDR3aa: CASSDRGTYQPQHF
v_gene: TRBV4-2; j_gene: TRBJ2-3; CDR3aa: CASSQELALGTDTQYF
v_gene: TRBV27; j_gene: TRBJ2-7; CDR3aa: CASSLSMVGQHYEQYF
v_gene: TRBV2; j_gene: TRBJ2-1; CDR3aa: CASSDGAGPLGEQFF
v_gene: TRBV28; j_gene: TRBJ2-3; CDR3aa: CASSFVVLSTDTQYF
v_gene: TRBV4-1; j_gene: TRBJ2-1; CDR3aa: CASSQGGTSGSVYEQFF
v_gene: TRBV25-1; j_gene: TRBJ2-1; CDR3aa: CASSEVLTGVNEQFF
v_gene: TRBV15; j_gene: TRBJ2-1; CDR3aa: CATSLPTGYNEQFF
v_gene: TRBV28; j_gene: TRBJ2-7; CDR3aa: CASSLSGFAYEQYF
v_gene: TRBV11-2; j_gene: TRBJ2-1; CDR3aa: CASSPRLAGDYNEQFF
v_gene: TRBV5-1; j_gene: TRBJ2-2; CDR3aa: CASSLDLGGVTNTGELFF
v_gene: TRBV30; j_gene: TRBJ1-3; CDR3aa: CAWRIGNTIYF
v_gene: TRBV2; j_gene: TRBJ2-1; CDR3aa: CASHGTVAYNEQFF
v_gene: TRBV7-9; j_gene: TRBJ1-1; CDR3aa: CASSVWTTPNTEAFF
v_gene: TRBV7-6; j_gene: TRBJ2-5; CDR3aa: CASSFTKGGVQTQYF
v_gene: TRBV5-1; j_gene: TRBJ2-1; CDR3aa: CASTRLAGNSYNEQFF
v_gene: TRBV7-2; j_gene: TRBJ2-1; CDR3aa: CASSQGLANNEQFF
v_gene: TRBV25-1; j_gene: TRBJ1-1; CDR3aa: CASSELGTGLGTEAFF
v_gene: TRBV28; j_gene: TRBJ2-7; CDR3aa: CASSSFLAVSYEQYF
v_gene: TRBV7-8; j_gene: TRBJ2-1; CDR3aa: CASSLDLAGGNNEQFF
v_gene: TRBV9; j_gene: TRBJ2-1; CDR3aa: CASSVEPLAGGNNEQFF
v_gene: TRBV6-5; j_gene: TRBJ2-7; CDR3aa: CASSRKLAYEQYF
v_gene: TRBV6-6; j_gene: TRBJ1-5; CDR3aa: CAAGRGAGNQPQHF
v_gene: TRBV6-5; j_gene: TRBJ2-1; CDR3aa: CASSLAANYNEQFF
v_gene: TRBV15; j_gene: TRBJ2-1; CDR3aa: CATSRGSGTRSHNEQFF
v_gene: TRBV7-2; j_gene: TRBJ1-2; CDR3aa: CASSLGTGITYGYTF
v_gene: TRBV28; j_gene: TRBJ2-4; CDR3aa: CASSFLASQRDQYF
v_gene: TRBV2; j_gene: TRBJ2-1; CDR3aa: CASRAPSREQFF
v_gene: TRBV18; j_gene: TRBJ2-6; CDR3aa: CASSPLAGELSGANVLTF
v_gene: TRBV5-8; j_gene: TRBJ2-4; CDR3aa: CASTAIRSRQNEYF